These 25 T cell receptor beta chains share one sample of origin, sequenced in a study of blood T cell repertoires in COVID-19. The method was immunoSEQ multiplex PCR; TCRdb's version includes in-frame clones alone and lacks a portion of them. Altogether roughly 140,000 clones are present, approximately 86% being singletons, with the ten largest covering around 5%. The sequenced material came from peripheral blood. The source of these receptors is a human donor in a cohort sampled during active COVID-19.

This clone was seen a handful of times. V is TRBV6-5 and J is TRBJ1-5; a weak D match, TRBD1 (5 bases). This CDR3 has 14 amino acids. The V end was cut by 4 bases, the J end by 1 base, with 8 bases between. CDR1 is MNHEY and CDR2 is SVGAGI in the germline V gene. The CDR3 here is CASSSKGSNQPQHF. The CDR3, as DNA: TGTGCCAGCAGTTCCAAGGGGAGCAATCAGCCCCAGCATTTT.

Only one count was recorded for this clone. The rearrangement joins TRBV11-2 to TRBJ2-2; maybe TRBD2 (5 bases). CDR3 length equals 16 residues. V lost 7 bases to trimming and J lost 4 bases, with 19 bases between them. Per germline, CDR1 SGHAT and CDR2 FQNNGV. The CDR3 sequence is CASTITSTTTTGELFF. DNA of the CDR3: TGTGCCAGCACAATAACTAGTACCACGACCACCGGGGAGCTGTTTTTT.

This clone appeared once. The chain carries TRBV27 and TRBJ2-6, with 9 bases aligning to TRBD2. This CDR3 contains 18 residues. The J segment lost 0 bases and the V segment lost 5 bases, leaving 8 bases of the junction unmatched. The germline V gene encodes CDR1 MNHEY and CDR2 SMNVEV (reference sequence). Here the CDR3 reads CASSPAGLAPSGANVLTF. DNA for the CDR3: TGTGCCAGCAGTCCGGCGGGACTAGCTCCCTCTGGGGCCAACGTCCTGACTTTC. The full variable domain, its missing parts supplied by reference TRBV27 and TRBJ2-6, is EAQVTQNPRYLITVTGKKLTVTCSQNMNHEYMSWYRQDPGLGLRQIYYSMNVEVTDKGDVPEGYKVSRKEKRNFPLILESPSPNQTSLYFCASSPAGLAPSGANVLTFGAGSRLTVL.

The V and J genes are TRBV3-1 (or the pseudogene TRBV3-2) and TRBJ2-1; possible D gene TRBD2, 6 bases. There are 13 residues in the CDR3. Trimming took off 1 base at V and 13 bases at J, with 14 bases between the two ends. CDR1 is LGHDT, CDR2 YNNKEL, per germline (reference sequence). The CDR3 reads CASSQGGVLSQFF. CDR3 nucleotides: TGTGCCAGCAGCCAAGGGGGGGTATTATCACAGTTCTTC.

To note about this clone: One end of the junction fails to match germline, which may point to a read error. The chain employs TRBV9 and TRBJ2-7, with TRBD1 matching 9 bases. Germline-derived CDR1 and CDR2 are SGDLS and YYNGEE. The CDR3 sequence is 13 residues long. The CDR3 coding sequence is TGTGCCAGCAGCGTGGACCCCGGGACAGGGAAGAACTTC. Translated, it gives CASSVDPGTGKNF.

The chain links TRBV2 to TRBJ2-3; D is possibly TRBD2 (5 bases). Trimming left V 7 bases short and J 5 bases short, with 13 bases between. The length of the CDR3 is 13 residues. Germline V lookup: CDR1 SNHLY, CDR2 FYNNEI. CDR3 sequence (DNA): TGTGCCAGCAAAGCGGAATTAGGAGATACGCAGTATTTT. It yields the protein CASKAELGDTQYF.

The rearrangement joins TRBV5-1 to TRBJ2-7; TRBD2 might be the D (6 bases). Deletions cut 2 bases from V and 3 bases from J, with 12 bases between. CDR3 length: 14 amino acids. Germline CDR1 is SGHRS and CDR2 is YFSETQ. DNA for the CDR3: TGCGCCAGCAGCTTCGGTGGAGGGAACTACGAGCAGTACTTC. Its translation: CASSFGGGNYEQYF. Using reference TRBV5-1 and TRBJ2-7 for the parts outside the CDR3, the full variable domain is KAGVTQTPRYLIKTRGQQVTLSCSPISGHRSVSWYQQTPGQGLQFLFEYFSETQRNKGNFPGRFSGRQFSNSRSEMNVSTLELGDSALYLCASSFGGGNYEQYFGPGTRLTVT.

V is TRBV6-5 and J is TRBJ2-5, with TRBD2 matching over 14 bases. The germline CDR1 and CDR2 sequences are MNHEY and SVGAGI. V trimming: 6 bases; J trimming: 4 bases; junction bases outside the gene matches: 4. The CDR3 is 15 residues long. CDR3: CASSRGTSGGETQYF. CDR3 DNA: TGTGCCAGCAGCCGAGGGACTAGCGGGGGAGAGACCCAGTACTTC.

This clone was counted a single time. This chain connects TRBV14 to TRBJ2-7; D call uncertain. Trimming left V 0 bases short and J 5 bases short, with 11 bases between. The CDR3 has 14 amino acids. CDR1 is SGHDN, CDR2 FVKESK, per germline. The DNA for the CDR3 is TGTGCCAGCAGCCAAGATTGGTTAGCCCACGAGCAGTACTTC. Protein sequence: CASSQDWLAHEQYF.

The chain has TRBV3-1 (or the pseudogene TRBV3-2) and TRBJ2-3; TRBD2 matches 7 bases. CDR3 size: 17 residues. J was trimmed by 2 bases and V by 0 bases; bases with no gene match: 8. The germline V gene encodes CDR1 LGHDT and CDR2 YNNKEL (reference sequence). The CDR3 DNA reads as TGTGCCAGCAGCCAAGAGGGGGAGGGGATTCCCACAGATACGCAGTATTTT. The encoded protein is CASSQEGEGIPTDTQYF.

J is TRBJ2-1 and V is TRBV7-8; weak D call: TRBD2 (7 bases). V lost 2 bases, J lost 2 bases, and 10 bases lay in between. Germline V gene lookup returns CDR1 SGHVS and CDR2 FQNEAQ. The CDR3 totals 15 residues. The CDR3 region has the DNA TGTGCCAGCAGCTTATGGGAGGGGGCCTACAATGAGCAGTTCTTC. Translating it yields CASSLWEGAYNEQFF.

This CDR3 reads CASSTGRGGRNIQYF. CDR3 DNA: TGTGCCAGCAGCACGGGGAGGGGCGGGAGAAACATTCAGTACTTC. The V and J genes are TRBV4-2 and TRBJ2-4, with 7 bases that match TRBD2. There are 15 residues in the CDR3. J lost 6 bases, V lost 5 bases, and 10 bases had no gene match. Germline V gene data show CDR1 as LGHNA and CDR2 as YNFKEQ.

This clone was seen just once. The chain uses TRBV27 and TRBJ2-2; 11 bases line up with TRBD2. Germline CDR1 MNHEY, CDR2 SMNVEV (reference sequence). J lost 0 bases, V lost 7 bases, and 7 bases had no gene match. The CDR3 has 17 amino acids. The DNA for the CDR3 is TGTGCCAGCAAAATTCTGACTAGCGGGACGAACACCGGGGAGCTGTTTTTT. Amino acids: CASKILTSGTNTGELFF.

The chain has TRBV13 and TRBJ2-1; 8 nucleotides match TRBD2. V dropped 3 bases and J dropped 4; count of bases not matched to a gene: 11. The CDR3 spans 17 residues. Germline lookup yields CDR1 PRHDT and CDR2 FYEKMQ (reference sequence). CDR3 nucleotides: TGTGCCAGCAGCTTTATAGCGGGGAAGGGCATGTACAATGAGCAGTTCTTC. Translated: CASSFIAGKGMYNEQFF.

This clone was detected only a few times. The chain recombines TRBV2 with TRBJ2-3, with 8 nucleotides matching TRBD2. Germline V gene data show CDR1 as SNHLY and CDR2 as FYNNEI. Trimming at V came to 3 bases and at J to 3 bases, leaving 2 bases not matched to a gene. CDR3 size: 14 residues. CDR3 nucleotide sequence: TGTGCCAGCAGTGAGAGCGGGGGAACAGATACGCAGTATTTT. Its protein is CASSESGGTDTQYF.

The V call is TRBV9, the J call TRBJ2-5, with TRBD2 matching over 11 bases. The CDR3 extends over 16 amino acids. Losses at the gene ends were 4 bases for V and 4 bases for J; bases not matched to a gene: 9. Germline V CDR1 and CDR2: SGDLS, YYNGEE. The CDR3 reads CASSPRVAGGAETQYF. The CDR3 DNA reads TGTGCCAGCAGCCCCCGGGTAGCGGGAGGGGCAGAGACCCAGTACTTC.

The chain carries TRBV5-6 and TRBJ2-1; TRBD1 is a possible D gene (6 bases). This CDR3 contains 16 residues. The germline gives CDR1 SGHDT, CDR2 YYEEEE. V was pared by 5 bases and J by 4 bases, with 19 bases between. CDR3 bases: TGTGCCAGCAGTCCCCCTCCGGGACATACGTACAATGAGCAGTTCTTC. Translating gives CASSPPPGHTYNEQFF.

This CDR3 is CASSQDQRTGELFF. The CDR3 region has the DNA TGTGCCAGCAGCCAAGATCAGAGGACCGGGGAGCTGTTTTTT. The chain combines TRBV14 with TRBJ2-2; the D is unclear. Germline-derived CDR1 and CDR2 are SGHDN and FVKESK. V dropped 0 bases and J dropped 5 bases, with 7 bases sitting between them. This CDR3 region has 14 residues.

V is TRBV9 and J is TRBJ1-5; no definite D call. Per germline, CDR1 SGDLS and CDR2 YYNGEE. The CDR3 sequence is 12 residues long. V dropped 4 bases and J dropped 5 bases, with 7 bases sitting between them. The CDR3 loop reads CASSLRYQPQHF. For the CDR3, the DNA is TGTGCCAGCAGCCTCCGTTATCAGCCCCAGCATTTT.

V is TRBV19 and J is TRBJ2-3, with D hard to call. The CDR3 totals 11 residues. Germline V lookup: CDR1 LNHDA, CDR2 SQIVND (reference sequence). The V and J ends lost 2 bases and 5 bases respectively, with 2 bases between them. As DNA, the CDR3 is TGTGCCAGTAGTATACTAGATACGCAGTATTTT. Its protein is CASSILDTQYF.

The V gene is TRBV5-3, the J gene TRBJ2-5; 8 bases are shared with TRBD2. TRBV5-3 is treated as an ORF (open reading frame) with a function not yet certain. The V segment lost 0 bases and the J segment 5 bases; nucleotides outside the gene matches: 12. The CDR3 consists of 17 residues. The DNA for the CDR3 is TGTGCCAGAAGCTTGGTTTCGCCGGGACTAGGGGGGGAGACCCAGTACTTC. Its protein is CARSLVSPGLGGETQYF.

This clone was recorded at least ten times. The chain's CDR3 is CASSMQGAYEQYF. The DNA of the CDR3 is TGTGCCAGTAGTATGCAGGGTGCCTACGAGCAGTACTTC. The V gene is TRBV19, the J gene TRBJ2-7, with D perhaps TRBD1 (5 bases). This CDR3 has 13 residues. The ends were cut back, 3 bases at V and 2 bases at J, with 8 bases in the middle. In germline, CDR1 is LNHDA, CDR2 SQIVND (reference sequence).

The chain couples TRBV2 to TRBJ2-7, with a weak D call TRBD2 (7 bases). CDR3 size: 15 residues. From germline, CDR1 is SNHLY and CDR2 FYNNEI. V was pared by 6 bases and J by 0 bases, with 15 bases between. The CDR3 reads CASSEGGGSSYEQYF. In nucleotides, the CDR3 is TGTGCCAGCAGCGAGGGGGGGGGAAGCTCCTACGAGCAGTACTTC.

The sample holds a few counts of this clone. This chain joins TRBV30 and TRBJ2-3; tentatively, D is TRBD2 (5 bases). This CDR3 contains 16 residues. V lost 4 bases and J lost 2, with 19 bases in between. Germline CDR1 GTSNPN, CDR2 SVGIG (reference sequence). CDR3 nucleotides: TGTGCCTGGACTAGGACTGGAGCTACCACCACAGATACGCAGTATTTT. It is translated as CAWTRTGATTTDTQYF.

A few counts support this clone. The J gene is TRBJ2-5, the V gene TRBV27, with D possibly TRBD1 on 6 matching bases. CDR3 size: 14 residues. The germline V and J ends were trimmed by 3 bases and 1 base, with 9 bases remaining between them. Per germline, CDR1 MNHEY and CDR2 SMNVEV (reference sequence). CDR3: CASSFRDTQETQYF. In nucleotides, the CDR3 is TGTGCCAGCAGTTTCAGGGACACCCAAGAGACCCAGTACTTC.